This T cell receptor (beta chain) was documented in a study of T cell repertoires in cytomegalovirus infection (dated by TCRdb to about 2019). About the study as a whole: The HLA type of each donor mattered for the analysis, because public TCR beta signatures pointed to carriage of CMV infection along with the matching HLA type. What the research found in general, with its limitations: Carriers of CMV infection plus the relevant HLA type were discriminated by the cumulative frequency of public TCR beta family members in the study cohort and in an independent roughly 400-donor cohort. The ex vivo response was dominated by HLA-C-restricted CMV-specific TCR beta clonotypes, which also provided the single most frequent clonotype in two of eight donors.

Measured from the cysteine to the phenylalanine, the CDR3 is 13 residues long. Here the CDR3 DNA is all that survives: 39 bases in frame from base 1. The germline V gene gives CDR1 as MDHEN and CDR2 as SYDVKM. The trim is 4 bases for V and 3 bases for J, with a gap of 10 bases between the germline ends. This clonotype was seen only a few times. Its binding antigen is unknown. No qualities accompany the bases; no much larger clone lies one base away. Instrument on record: Illumina HiSeq 1500. TCRdb trimmed public reads at Q25 via fastp, called clones via MiXCR and kept in-frame beta chains. Here each entry gathers all rows of one CDR3 protein and keeps the most common genes and DNA. A total of around 450,000 distinct CDR3 sequences appear in this sample, approximately 10% of them only once. The top ten clonotypes cover roughly 10% of the sample.

The specimen sequenced was PBMCs. The TCR originated in a human donor in good health (CMV status not recorded). Some clones in this sample may be carry-over from other donors' samples. The rearranged chain carries TRBV28 and TRBJ2-7; the D gene is unclear. In nucleotides, the sequence is TGTGCCAGCAGTTCCGGCTCCCACTACGAGCAGTACTTC. Its translation reads: CASSSGSHYEQYF.